Sequencing of this T cell receptor beta chain was carried out in a study of T cell responses to AZD1222 COVID-19 vaccine. Study observations and caveats: Among the donors, most were white British and more were female, and clonal diversity was possibly underestimated. Repertoires in all cases were sampled only once the peak T cell response had passed.

In the case of this clone: Its antigen is currently unknown.

The CDR3 has 13 residues. Losses at the gene ends were 3 bases for V and 8 bases for J; bases not matched to a gene: 6. Germline-derived CDR1 and CDR2 are SGHTS and YDEGEE. Sequencing used immunoSEQ multiplex PCR; TCRdb keeps in-frame clones, though not all of them. The sample contains about 94,000 clones, around nine tenths of which appear only once. The sample was peripheral blood, taken 28 days after the second AZD1222 dose. The TCR comes from an adult who received the AZD1222 COVID-19 vaccine. V is TRBV5-8 and J is TRBJ1-2; 8 bases fit TRBD1. The CDR3 loop is CASSSDRVGGYTF. DNA for the CDR3: TGTGCCAGCAGCTCGGACAGGGTAGGCGGCTACACCTTC.